Below, 2 T cell receptor beta chains from the same sample are listed, as sequenced in a study of beta chain features in type 1 diabetes. What was sequenced were expressed TCRB transcripts, since all of the isolated RNA had been reverse transcribed. Clones were sequenced by immunoSEQ multiplex PCR, and TCRdb holds only the in-frame ones, with some missing. Among hundreds of thousands of clones listed, around 15% were seen once. Material: naive CD4+ T cells from blood. These receptors originate from a man between 18 and 35 years old in good health.

The CDR3 protein is CSAGDAETQYF. The CDR3 nucleotides are TGCAGTGCGGGAGACGCTGAGACCCAGTACTTC. The chain employs TRBV20-1 and TRBJ2-5; D might be TRBD2 (5 bases). The CDR3 is made up of 11 amino acids. Looked up from germline, CDR1 is DFQATT and CDR2 is SNEGSKA (reference sequence). The V gene lost 6 bases and the J gene lost 5 bases, with 10 bases spanning the gap.

A few counts support this clone. The chain couples TRBV29-1 to TRBJ2-6, with 9 bases identical to TRBD1. Per germline, CDR1 SQVTM and CDR2 ANQGSEA. CDR3 length: 18 residues. Losses at the gene ends were 6 bases for V and 3 bases for J; bases not matched to a gene: 15. The CDR3 DNA follows: TGCAGCGTCCAACAGGGGGCGCTGAGGGAACGTGGGGCCAACGTCCTGACTTTC. Encoded protein: CSVQQGALRERGANVLTF.